This T cell receptor (beta chain) was recovered during a study of PD-1 blockade in classical Hodgkin lymphoma. Whole-study findings and limits: The study found complete responders had baseline diversity similar to newly diagnosed patients. Relapsed/refractory patients reportedly had lower baseline diversity than newly diagnosed patients.

Concerning this clone: Antigen: not known.

V was clipped by 4 bases and J by 8 bases, with 11 bases between them. The CDR3 loop spans 11 amino acids. CDR1 is GTSNPN, CDR2 SVGIG, per germline (reference sequence). Indicated time point: cycle 4 day 1 (C4D1), after more than five weeks of nivolumab. Every patient was affected by relapse after autologous stem cell transplantation, while exposure to brentuximab vedotin was not uniform. The study isolated CD8+ T cells from thawed PBMCs by magnetic negative selection. Nivolumab dosed at 3 mg/kg went to patients intravenously every 2 weeks. Sequenced by immunoSEQ multiplex PCR; TCRdb stores in-frame clones only, minus some. The repertoire consists of more than 9,500 clones, with about 85% occurring once and the leading ten covering around 36%.

Source: CD8+ T cells from blood, taken before the fourth cycle of nivolumab. This chain connects TRBV30 to TRBJ1-2, with unresolved D. The TCR comes from a human donor with classical Hodgkin lymphoma. The donor label of this sample is uncertain. This CDR3 is CAWKRGRGYTF. In nucleotides, the CDR3 is TGTGCCTGGAAAAGAGGGAGGGGCTACACCTTC.